The TCR beta chain described here comes from a study of cytomegalovirus exposure and HLA in healthy donors. Findings and caveats of the study: The study flagged about 150 TCR beta chains as cytomegalovirus-associated.

The PCR used 60 Vbeta and 13 Jbeta primers. TCRdb's table, derived via immunoSEQ multiplex PCR, lists solely in-frame clones and lacks some. The sample shows over 150,000 clones, roughly 75% of them seen only once. About this clone: Its antigen is not known.

CDR3 length: 13 amino acids. Germline CDR1 reads SQVTM; CDR2 reads ANQGSEA. V dropped 1 base and J dropped 2 bases, with 8 bases sitting between them. Sequencing was carried out using PBMCs. V is TRBV29-1 and J is TRBJ2-5; the D is unclear. This sequence was found in a male donor in good health and CMV-seronegative. The DNA of the CDR3 is TGCAGCGTTGAAGTACAAAGACAAGAGACCCAGTACTTC. Protein product: CSVEVQRQETQYF. The variable domain in full, completed from reference TRBV29-1 and TRBJ2-5, reads SAVISQKPSRDICQRGTSLTIQCQVDSQVTMMFWYRQQPGQSLTLIATANQGSEATYESGFVIDKFPISRPNLTFSTLTVSNMSPEDSSIYLCSVEVQRQETQYFGPGTRLLVL.